The 22 T cell receptor beta chains below come from one sample, sequenced in a study of blood T cell repertoires in COVID-19. Repertoires were generated with immunoSEQ multiplex PCR, while TCRdb's copy carries only in-frame clones and drops some. The data hold about 74,000 clones, with around 69% observed a single time. Sequenced material: peripheral blood. These receptor sequences come from a man between 65 and 85 years old with active or convalescent COVID-19.

The V call is TRBV5-1, the J call TRBJ2-3, with D unclear. Germline lookup yields CDR1 SGHRS and CDR2 YFSETQ. The ends were cut back, 3 bases at V and 0 bases at J, with 11 bases in the middle. The CDR3 is 15 residues long. The DNA of the CDR3 is TGCGCCAGCAGCTCCTTGAAACAGAGCACAGATACGCAGTATTTT. Amino acids: CASSSLKQSTDTQYF.

This clone was recorded only once. This rearrangement joins TRBV4-1 to TRBJ2-5, with D possibly TRBD2 on 5 matching bases. Germline assignment: CDR1 MGHRA and CDR2 YSYEKL. The CDR3 spans 15 residues. V shed 4 bases and J shed 2 bases, with 14 bases lying between them. This chain's CDR3 is CASSRSPDSQETQYF. The CDR3 nucleotides read TGCGCCAGCAGCCGATCGCCGGACTCACAAGAGACCCAGTACTTC.

This chain links TRBV5-1 with TRBJ1-4; perhaps TRBD1 as D (5 bases). The CDR3 runs 14 residues. V was clipped by 2 bases and J by 8 bases, with 13 bases between them. Germline V gene sequence: CDR1 SGHRS, CDR2 YFSETQ. The CDR3 is CASSLGRVDEKLFF. CDR3 nucleotides: TGCGCCAGCAGCTTAGGCAGGGTCGACGAAAAACTGTTTTTT.

This chain links TRBV6-4 with TRBJ2-3; D gene uncertain. Germline loops: CDR1 MRHNA, CDR2 SNTAGT. CDR3 length: 15 amino acids. V was clipped by 0 bases and J by 2 bases, with 9 bases between them. The CDR3 sequence is CASSDSSPVTDTQYF. For the CDR3, the DNA is TGTGCCAGCAGTGACTCGTCCCCAGTCACAGATACGCAGTATTTT.

The V call is TRBV28, the J call TRBJ1-6; TRBD1 aligns across 7 bases. This CDR3 contains 15 residues. The germline V gene has CDR1 MDHEN and CDR2 SYDVKM. The V and J ends lost 5 bases and 10 bases, in that order; junction bases with no gene match: 11. The CDR3 sequence is CASSTQTGYWSPLHF. DNA for the CDR3: TGTGCCAGCAGTACCCAGACAGGGTATTGGTCACCCCTCCACTTT.

In nucleotides, the CDR3 is TGTGCCAGCAGTCCCCCGACAGGGGCGGACGGCTACACCTTC. Translation: CASSPPTGADGYTF. V and J are TRBV28 and TRBJ1-2; TRBD1 agrees at 8 bases. This CDR3 has 14 amino acids. J was trimmed by 8 bases and V by 5 bases; bases with no gene match: 10. Germline loops: CDR1 MDHEN, CDR2 SYDVKM.

This chain uses TRBV6-5 with TRBJ1-2; 8 bases line up with TRBD1. From germline, CDR1 is MNHEY and CDR2 SVGAGI. The CDR3 length is 15 residues. V lost 6 bases and J lost 6; bases outside the gene matches: 12. CDR3 bases: TGTGCCAGCAGCCAAGCGGACAGGGCCCAAGATGGCTACACCTTC. Protein sequence: CASSQADRAQDGYTF.

V usage is TRBV30 and J usage is TRBJ1-6; D gene unclear. In germline, CDR1 is GTSNPN, CDR2 SVGIG (reference sequence). V was clipped by 5 bases and J by 3 bases, with 14 bases between them. The CDR3 runs 15 residues. The CDR3 loop reads CAWSAAGRYNSPLHF. The CDR3 bases are TGTGCCTGGTCAGCGGCAGGCCGCTATAATTCACCCCTCCACTTT.

The chain recombines TRBV19 with TRBJ1-4; 9 bases fit TRBD1. Germline lookup yields CDR1 LNHDA and CDR2 SQIVND (reference sequence). The CDR3 runs 15 residues. The V and J ends lost 7 bases and 8 bases, in that order; junction bases with no gene match: 11. The CDR3 DNA reads as TGTGCCAGTACCCGGACAGGGGTCGAGTTCGAAAAACTGTTTTTT. Its translation: CASTRTGVEFEKLFF.

V gene TRBV7-6 combines with J gene TRBJ2-7; 9 bases are a match to TRBD2. The CDR3 spans 14 residues. The V gene end was trimmed by 5 bases and the J gene end by 9 bases; junction bases not matched to a gene: 11. Germline lookup yields CDR1 SGHVS and CDR2 FNYEAQ. The CDR3 bases are TGTGCCAGCAGCCCCACCAGGACTAGCGATTGGCAGTACTTC. Residues: CASSPTRTSDWQYF. Combining the CDR3 with reference TRBV7-6 and TRBJ2-7 gives the whole variable domain GAGVSQSPRYKVTKRGQDVALRCDPISGHVSLYWYRQALGQGPEFLTYFNYEAQQDKSGLPNDRFSAERPEGSISTLTIQRTEQRDSAMYRCASSPTRTSDWQYFGPGTRLTVT.

The chain carries TRBV27 and TRBJ1-2; possibly TRBD1 for D (5 bases). Germline CDR1 reads MNHEY; CDR2 reads SMNVEV (reference sequence). The germline V and J ends were trimmed by 5 bases and 8 bases, with 12 bases remaining between them. The CDR3 totals 12 residues. As DNA, the CDR3 is TGTGCCAGCAGTATGGACGGGGGGGGCTACACCTTC. Protein product: CASSMDGGGYTF.

The chain links TRBV9 to TRBJ1-6; D possibly corresponds to TRBD1 (5 bases). V shed 3 bases and J shed 6 bases, with 10 bases lying between them. Germline values: CDR1 SGDLS, CDR2 YYNGEE. The CDR3 consists of 14 residues. The CDR3 nucleotides read TGTGCCAGCAGCGCCGACAGACTTAATTCACCCCTCCACTTT. As protein: CASSADRLNSPLHF.

This clone was seen more than once but under ten times. This rearrangement joins TRBV7-2 to TRBJ2-2; 9 bases match TRBD2. Trimming at V came to 3 bases and at J to 3 bases, leaving 5 bases not matched to a gene. The CDR3 has 16 residues. CDR1 SGHTA and CDR2 FQGNSA come from the germline V gene. As DNA, the CDR3 is TGTGCCAGCAGCTTTCGGCGGGGGGGATACACCGGGGAGCTGTTTTTT. This sequence encodes CASSFRRGGYTGELFF.

The gene calls are TRBV11-3 and TRBJ1-4, with 7 bases aligning to TRBD1. The CDR3 extends over 14 amino acids. Germline trimming cut 7 bases from V and 5 bases from J; bases unmatched to any gene: 7. Per the germline V gene, CDR1 is SGHNT and CDR2 is YENEEA. The CDR3 DNA follows: TGTGCCAGCAACCGAGGGGGCCCAAATGAAAAACTGTTTTTT. This sequence encodes CASNRGGPNEKLFF.

The J gene is TRBJ1-2, the V gene TRBV29-1; a weak D match, TRBD1 (5 bases). In germline, CDR1 is SQVTM, CDR2 ANQGSEA. This CDR3 has 11 amino acids. The V gene lost 7 bases and the J gene lost 8 bases, with 14 bases spanning the gap. This chain's CDR3 is CSALGGEGYTF. The CDR3 region has the DNA TGCAGCGCATTAGGAGGGGAGGGCTACACCTTC.

V is TRBV3-1 (or the pseudogene TRBV3-2) and J is TRBJ2-2, with a weak D call TRBD2 (5 bases). The CDR3 covers 16 residues. V was trimmed by 4 bases and J by 6 bases, leaving 18 bases between them. Germline CDR1 and CDR2: LGHDT and YNNKEL (reference sequence). CDR3 in DNA: TGTGCCAGCAGCCCACTAGGTGAAGGCCCGCCCGGGGAGCTGTTTTTT. Translating it yields CASSPLGEGPPGELFF.

The chain uses TRBV29-1 and TRBJ2-7; TRBD2 is a possible D gene (7 bases). Per germline, CDR1 SQVTM and CDR2 ANQGSEA. V gave up 3 bases and J gave up 4 bases, with 13 bases separating them. This CDR3 has 13 amino acids. The DNA of the CDR3 is TGCAGCGTTGACTGGGCGGGGGCTTACGAGCAGTACTTC. It encodes CSVDWAGAYEQYF.

The V call is TRBV11-2, the J call TRBJ2-5; TRBD2 might be the D (6 bases). V lost 5 bases and J 4 bases, leaving 20 bases between the germline ends. Looked up from germline, CDR1 is SGHAT and CDR2 is FQNNGV. This CDR3 is built from 16 residues. The CDR3 DNA follows: TGTGCCAGCAGCGACGCAACCGGGACTCCGCGAGAGACCCAGTACTTC. Protein sequence: CASSDATGTPRETQYF.

This rearrangement joins TRBV10-1 to TRBJ2-5; D not certain. Trimming removed 0 bases from V and 2 bases from J, with 7 bases in between. The CDR3 covers 14 residues. The germline V gene has CDR1 WNHNN and CDR2 SYGVQD (reference sequence). In nucleotides, the CDR3 is TGCGCCAGCAGTGAGTCCCTCGGTCAAGAGACCCAGTACTTC. Amino acids: CASSESLGQETQYF.

The V gene is TRBV2, the J gene TRBJ1-6; no clear D gene. V dropped 4 bases and J dropped 6 bases, with 13 bases sitting between them. CDR1 is SNHLY, CDR2 FYNNEI, per germline. The CDR3 runs 15 residues. The CDR3 bases are TGTGCCAGCAGTGGAGGGTGGTTGACTAATTCACCCCTCCACTTT. Protein product: CASSGGWLTNSPLHF.

The CDR3 here is CASSLRAGHTIYF. CDR3 DNA: TGTGCCAGCAGCCTAAGGGCGGGGCACACCATATATTTT. V and J are TRBV7-4 and TRBJ1-3; D is perhaps TRBD1 (5 bases). Germline CDR1 SGHVT, CDR2 SQSDAQ. The CDR3 is 13 residues long. The ends were cut back, 5 bases at V and 8 bases at J, with 13 bases in the middle.

The rearrangement links TRBV14 to TRBJ1-1; D perhaps matches TRBD1 (5 bases). The germline V gene encodes CDR1 SGHDN and CDR2 FVKESK. The CDR3 is made up of 14 amino acids. The V end lost 3 bases, the J end lost 4 bases, and 12 bases lay between the germline ends. CDR3 residues: CASSQNAGGTEAFF. As DNA, the CDR3 is TGTGCCAGCAGCCAGAATGCGGGGGGCACTGAAGCTTTCTTT.